The present entry profiles one T cell receptor (beta chain) with its context. PCR amplification relied on 60 Vbeta primers (plus 13 Jbeta primers). Here immunoSEQ multiplex PCR was the method, and the copy in TCRdb shows in-frame clones only, minus some. This sample has roughly 95,000 clones; roughly 82% occur once, and the top ten carry approximately 3%. Germline CDR1 SGHRS, CDR2 YFSETQ. This CDR3 has 16 residues. Trimming removed 0 bases from V and 0 bases from J; junction bases left unmatched: 3. This specimen comes from a study of cytomegalovirus exposure and HLA in healthy donors. This TCR was sampled from a man aged 25 to 45 in good health and CMV-seropositive. The chain combines TRBV5-1 with TRBJ1-3; 7 nucleotides line up with TRBD1. Material for sequencing was PBMCs. The CDR3 sequence is CASSLEQGSSGNTIYF. The CDR3 DNA follows: TGCGCCAGCAGCTTGGAACAGGGGAGCTCTGGAAACACCATATATTTT.